The rows below give T cell receptor beta chains drawn from one sample of a study of T cell responses to AZD1222 COVID-19 vaccine. The table came from immunoSEQ multiplex PCR; TCRdb's copy has only in-frame clones and leaves some out. The repertoire holds fewer than 120,000 clones, approximately 94% seen once, with 2.9% in the top ten. The source material was peripheral blood, sampled 28 days after the second AZD1222 dose. The receptor set was obtained from an adult who received the AZD1222 COVID-19 vaccine. The CDR3 runs from the conserved cysteine through the conserved F or W. D genes are given only for firm matches.

D	J	V	DNA	CDR3
TRBD1	TRBJ1-1	TRBV7-2	TGTGCCAGCAGCGCTAGGGGGCCCTCGGGGACTGAAGCTTTCTTT	CASSARGPSGTEAFF
TRBD2	TRBJ2-2	TRBV11-2	TGTGCCAGCAGCTTTTGGACTAGCGGGGGGACCGGGGAGCTGTTTTTT	CASSFWTSGGTGELFF
NA	TRBJ2-1	TRBV6-2/TRBV6-3	TGTGCCAGCAGTGGGCTAACCAACAATGAGCAGTTCTTC	CASSGLTNNEQFF
NA	TRBJ2-5	TRBV5-1	TGCGCCAGCAGCCGAGTTCAAGAGACCCAGTACTTC	CASSRVQETQYF
TRBD1	TRBJ1-5	TRBV12-3/TRBV12-4	TGTGCCAGCAGGGGACAGAGCAATCAGCCCCAGCATTTT	CASRGQSNQPQHF
NA	TRBJ2-7	TRBV5-1	TGCGCCAGCAGCTCGGACCCCGGACAGTTCCATCCCTCCTACGAGCAGTACTTC	CASSSDPGQFHPSYEQYF
TRBD2	TRBJ2-3	TRBV5-4	TGTGCCAGCAGTCTAAGCGGGGGGGCAAGTGCGGATACGCAGTATTTT	CASSLSGGASADTQYF
NA	TRBJ1-5	TRBV6-1	TGTGCCAGCAGTGGGGGGGCAGGGGCCTTTAGCAATCAGCCCCAGCATTTT	CASSGGAGAFSNQPQHF
NA	TRBJ1-2	TRBV30	TGTGCCTGGAGAGGTGGGGGCGCGGGGCTTGGCTACACCTTC	CAWRGGGAGLGYTF
NA	TRBJ1-6	TRBV13	TGTGCCAGCAGCTTAGGGCGGACAGTACAGGAGCCCCTCCACTTT	CASSLGRTVQEPLHF
NA	TRBJ1-2	TRBV5-6	TGTGCCAGCAGTAAGGTCGGGCGGACAGAAAGCTATGGCTACACCTTC	CASSKVGRTESYGYTF
NA	TRBJ2-3	TRBV5-4	TGTGCCAGCAGCGAGGACCCTATGAGGAATACGCAGTATTTT	CASSEDPMRNTQYF
NA	TRBJ2-5	TRBV5-1	TGCGCCAGCAGCTTCACAGAGCAAGAGACCCAGTACTTC	CASSFTEQETQYF
NA	TRBJ2-7	TRBV13	TGTGCCAGCAGCTTAAACAGGAGGGCGGAGCAGTACTTC	CASSLNRRAEQYF
NA	TRBJ1-2	TRBV5-4	TGTGCCAGCAGCTCGCTGGGGGTTCGCGATGGCTACACCTTC	CASSSLGVRDGYTF
TRBD1	TRBJ1-6	TRBV10-3	TGTGCCATCAGGGGACAGGGGGATTCACCCCTCCACTTT	CAIRGQGDSPLHF
TRBD2	TRBJ2-2	TRBV11-3	TGTGCCAGCAGCTTAGGCCCCACTAGCGGGAGTGGTGACACCGGGGAGCTGTTTTTT	CASSLGPTSGSGDTGELFF
NA	TRBJ1-6	TRBV25-1	TGTGCCAGCAGTGAATACCGGGAGTATTCACCCCTCCACTTT	CASSEYREYSPLHF
NA	TRBJ2-7	TRBV5-1	TGCGCCAGCAGCCAAGGGACCTTCTACGAGCAGTACTTC	CASSQGTFYEQYF